This entry is about one TCR beta chain. Its matching antigen is unknown. This specimen comes from a study of cytomegalovirus exposure and HLA in healthy donors. Overall study results and limits: With high specificity and sensitivity, the classifier reportedly diagnosed cytomegalovirus status. Three of the chains that were CMV-associated were confirmed in vitro to be specific for CMV antigens. In a later analysis, the majority of CMV-associated beta chains seemingly showed HLA restriction.

CDR3 length equals 20 residues. Germline V gene sequence: CDR1 KGHSH, CDR2 LQKENI. J lost 0 bases, V lost 1 base, and 11 bases had no gene match. The PCR ran on 60 Vbeta and 13 Jbeta primers. TCRdb keeps only in-frame clones here, not all; method: immunoSEQ multiplex PCR. The table includes about 160,000 clones, roughly 80% detected once. The sequence came from a male donor in good health and CMV-seronegative. The sequencing sample was made of PBMCs. This rearrangement joins TRBV18 to TRBJ2-6, with 8 bases identical to TRBD1. The CDR3 DNA is TGTGCCAGCTCACCACTGGGAACCGGGACAGGTCACTCTGGGGCCAACGTCCTGACTTTC. It is translated as CASSPLGTGTGHSGANVLTF.